Listed here are 10 T cell receptor beta chains from one sample, sequenced in a study of beta chain features in type 1 diabetes. Points from the study as a whole: Shorter TCRB CDR3s, moderately but significantly so, were found in Type 1 diabetes patients in all four CD4+ subsets.

What these receptors recognize is not known. Expressed TCRB transcripts were sequenced because the entire RNA isolate underwent reverse transcription. The table came from immunoSEQ multiplex PCR; TCRdb's copy has only in-frame clones and leaves some out. This table holds 200,000 to 300,000 clones, roughly a tenth found once. The specimen sequenced was naive CD4+ T cells from blood. These receptors all stem from a young man with type 1 diabetes.

Remarks on this clone: This sample includes further DNA sequences coding for the same CDR3. The chain links TRBV18 to TRBJ2-2, with D unclear. Germline V CDR1 and CDR2: KGHSH, LQKENI. V was shortened by 2 bases and J by 0 bases, with 7 bases between the two germline ends. The CDR3 is 15 amino acids. The CDR3 is CASSPALANTGELFF. The CDR3 nucleotides read TGTGCCAGCTCACCAGCCCTAGCGAACACCGGGGAGCTGTTTTTT.

This sequence joins TRBV7-2 and TRBJ2-1, with a possible D match to TRBD1 (6 bases). Trimming took off 6 bases at V and 0 bases at J, with 12 bases between the two ends. CDR3 length: 15 amino acids. The germline V gene encodes CDR1 SGHTA and CDR2 FQGNSA. The CDR3 DNA follows: TGTGCCAGCAGGGTAACAGGGAGCTCCTACAATGAGCAGTTCTTC. It specifies CASRVTGSSYNEQFF.

This clone was seen a handful of times. The V and J genes are TRBV5-7 and TRBJ2-1; 9 nucleotides match TRBD1. TRBV5-7 is annotated as an ORF whose role is uncertain. There are 15 residues in the CDR3. The V gene end was trimmed by 10 bases and the J gene end by 6 bases; junction bases not matched to a gene: 14. Written as DNA, the CDR3 is TGTGCCCCCCTTAGGTACGGGACAGGGCCCAATGAGCAGTTCTTC. Protein product: CAPLRYGTGPNEQFF.

This clone was counted between two and nine times. The chain is built from TRBV5-1 and TRBJ1-1; tentatively, D is TRBD1 (6 bases). CDR1 is SGHRS and CDR2 is YFSETQ in the germline V gene. The CDR3 has 16 amino acids. CDR3 nucleotide sequence: TGCGCTCACTATGAGCTGGGGGACACCTTAATGGGAGTAGCTTTCTTT. Translation gives CAHYELGDTLMGVAFF.

The chain employs TRBV7-9 and TRBJ2-3; a weak D match, TRBD2 (6 bases). Looked up from germline, CDR1 is SEHNR and CDR2 is FQNEAQ (reference sequence). The CDR3 totals 16 residues. Trimming took off 4 bases at V and 1 base at J, with 15 bases between the two ends. The CDR3 region is CASSSDYSGGTDTQYF. The CDR3 coding sequence is TGTGCCAGCAGCTCGGACTACTCCGGCGGCACAGATACGCAGTATTTT.

This clone has just a few counts. The V gene is TRBV2, the J gene TRBJ2-5; TRBD1 matches 8 bases. V shed 6 bases, J shed 2 bases, and the junction held 8 bases outside the gene matches. Germline V gene sequence: CDR1 SNHLY, CDR2 FYNNEI. There are 15 residues in the CDR3. The CDR3 DNA reads TGTGCCAGCAGACGCACGACAGGGGAGCAAGAGACCCAGTACTTC. This codes for CASRRTTGEQETQYF.

This clone was seen only a few times. The chain is built from TRBV6-5 and TRBJ2-1; TRBD2 is a possible D gene (6 bases). Looked up from germline, CDR1 is MNHEY and CDR2 is SVGAGI. Trimming stripped 6 bases from V and 7 bases from J, with 10 bases between. CDR3 size: 12 residues. The CDR3 DNA sequence: TGTGCCAGCAGGCCCCTAGCGAATGAGCAGTTCTTC. Amino acids: CASRPLANEQFF.

V is TRBV6-1 and J is TRBJ2-5; 7 bases line up with TRBD1. Trimming cost V 10 bases and J 7 bases; bases outside gene matches: 9. Germline CDR1 MNHNS, CDR2 SASEGT. The CDR3 covers 12 residues. The CDR3 reads CANGQVGATQYF. As DNA, the CDR3 is TGTGCCAACGGACAGGTCGGAGCGACCCAGTACTTC.

This clone was picked up a small number of times. The chain couples TRBV6-6 to TRBJ2-1; D is uncertain. The V gene's germline CDR1 is MNHNY and CDR2 SVGAGI (reference sequence). The germline V and J ends were trimmed by 5 bases and 2 bases, with 13 bases remaining between them. The CDR3 contains 15 residues. CDR3: CASSPTSPAYNEQFF. As DNA, the CDR3 is TGTGCCAGCAGTCCCACATCTCCAGCCTACAATGAGCAGTTCTTC.

The table lists this clone with a few counts. This chain joins TRBV2 and TRBJ2-7, with 8 positions matching TRBD2. The germline V gene has CDR1 SNHLY and CDR2 FYNNEI. J was trimmed by 6 bases and V by 6 bases; bases with no gene match: 4. There are 12 residues in the CDR3. The CDR3 sequence is CASSILAVEQYF. Here the CDR3 DNA reads TGTGCCAGCAGCATACTAGCGGTCGAGCAGTACTTC.